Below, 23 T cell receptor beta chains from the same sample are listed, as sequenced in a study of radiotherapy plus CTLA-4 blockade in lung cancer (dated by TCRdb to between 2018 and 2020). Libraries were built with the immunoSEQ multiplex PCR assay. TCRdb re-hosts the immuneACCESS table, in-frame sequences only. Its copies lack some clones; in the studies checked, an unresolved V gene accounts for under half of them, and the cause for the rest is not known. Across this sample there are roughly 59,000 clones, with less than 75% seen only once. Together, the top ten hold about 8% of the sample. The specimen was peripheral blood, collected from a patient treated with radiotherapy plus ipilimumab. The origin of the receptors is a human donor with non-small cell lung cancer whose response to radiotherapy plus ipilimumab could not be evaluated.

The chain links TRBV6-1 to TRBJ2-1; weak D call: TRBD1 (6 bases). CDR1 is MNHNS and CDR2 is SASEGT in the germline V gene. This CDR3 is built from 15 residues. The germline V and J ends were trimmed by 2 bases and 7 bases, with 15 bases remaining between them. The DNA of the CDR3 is TGTGCCAGCAGTGAAACGGAACAGGGAAGGAATGAGCAGTTCTTC. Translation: CASSETEQGRNEQFF.

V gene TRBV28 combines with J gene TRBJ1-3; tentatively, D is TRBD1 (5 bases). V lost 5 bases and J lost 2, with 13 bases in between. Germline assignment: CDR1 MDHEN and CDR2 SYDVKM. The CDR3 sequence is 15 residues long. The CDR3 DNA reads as TGTGCCAGCAGTCTCCCGACGGGGGCTGGAAACACCATATATTTT. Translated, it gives CASSLPTGAGNTIYF.

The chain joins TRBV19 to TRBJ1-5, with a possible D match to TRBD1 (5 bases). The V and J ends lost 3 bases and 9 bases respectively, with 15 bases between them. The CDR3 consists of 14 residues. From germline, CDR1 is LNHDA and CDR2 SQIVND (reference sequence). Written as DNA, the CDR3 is TGTGCCAGTAGTATGATTGGGGGTAGCGGGCCCCAGCATTTT. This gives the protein CASSMIGGSGPQHF.

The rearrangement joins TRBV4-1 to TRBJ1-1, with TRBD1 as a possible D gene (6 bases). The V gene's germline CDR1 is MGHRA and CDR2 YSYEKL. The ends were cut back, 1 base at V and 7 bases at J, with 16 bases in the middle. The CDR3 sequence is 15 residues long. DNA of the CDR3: TGCGCCAGCAGCCAAGTCTCAGGGGAGTATTTTGAAGCTTTCTTT. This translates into CASSQVSGEYFEAFF.

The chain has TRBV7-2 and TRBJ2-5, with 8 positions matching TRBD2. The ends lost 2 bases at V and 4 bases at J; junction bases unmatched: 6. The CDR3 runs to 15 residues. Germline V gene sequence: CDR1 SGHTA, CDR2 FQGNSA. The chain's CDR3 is CASSLNRLAGETQYF. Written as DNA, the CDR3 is TGTGCCAGCAGCTTAAACCGGCTAGCGGGAGAGACCCAGTACTTC.

CDR3 DNA sequence: TGTGCCTGGAGTGTAGGGACTTTCGGAAACACCATATATTTT. As protein: CAWSVGTFGNTIYF. The chain has TRBV30 and TRBJ1-3; possibly TRBD1 for D (5 bases). CDR3 length equals 14 residues. V was clipped by 0 bases and J by 4 bases, with 10 bases between them. Germline values: CDR1 GTSNPN, CDR2 SVGIG (reference sequence).

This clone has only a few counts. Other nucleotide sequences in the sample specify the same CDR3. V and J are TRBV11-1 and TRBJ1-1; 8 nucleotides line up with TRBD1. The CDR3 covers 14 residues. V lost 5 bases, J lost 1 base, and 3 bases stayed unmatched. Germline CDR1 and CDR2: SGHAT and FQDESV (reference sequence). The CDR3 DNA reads TGTGCCAGCAGCCCCGACAGGGGGAACACTGAAGCTTTCTTT. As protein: CASSPDRGNTEAFF.

CDR3 DNA: TGTGCCAGCAGCGTCAGACTAGCGGGCCTATCCTACAATGAGCAGTTCTTC. Amino acids: CASSVRLAGLSYNEQFF. The V and J genes are TRBV7-2 and TRBJ2-1, with 10 nucleotides matching TRBD2. The V gene end was trimmed by 5 bases and the J gene end by 1 base; junction bases not matched to a gene: 8. The germline CDR1 and CDR2 sequences are SGHTA and FQGNSA. This CDR3 contains 17 residues.

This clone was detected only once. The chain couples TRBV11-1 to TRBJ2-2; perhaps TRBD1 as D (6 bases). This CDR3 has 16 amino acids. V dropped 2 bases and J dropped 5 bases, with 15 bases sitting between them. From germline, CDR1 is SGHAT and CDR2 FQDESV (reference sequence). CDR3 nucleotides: TGTGCCAGCAGCTTAAGTCAGGGGCAGGGGACCGGGGAGCTGTTTTTT. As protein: CASSLSQGQGTGELFF.

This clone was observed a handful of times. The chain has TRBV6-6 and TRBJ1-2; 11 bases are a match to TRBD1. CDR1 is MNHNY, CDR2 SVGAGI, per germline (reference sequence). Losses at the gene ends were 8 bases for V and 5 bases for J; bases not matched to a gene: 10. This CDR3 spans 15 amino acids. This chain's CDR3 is CASAGTGGGRYGYTF. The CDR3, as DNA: TGTGCCAGCGCGGGGACAGGGGGAGGTCGATATGGCTACACCTTC.

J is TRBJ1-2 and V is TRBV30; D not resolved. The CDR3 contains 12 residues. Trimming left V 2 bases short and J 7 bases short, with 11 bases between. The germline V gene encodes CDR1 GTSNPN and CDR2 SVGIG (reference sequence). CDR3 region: CAWSRSAGGYTF. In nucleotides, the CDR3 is TGTGCCTGGAGTAGGTCAGCGGGTGGCTACACCTTC.

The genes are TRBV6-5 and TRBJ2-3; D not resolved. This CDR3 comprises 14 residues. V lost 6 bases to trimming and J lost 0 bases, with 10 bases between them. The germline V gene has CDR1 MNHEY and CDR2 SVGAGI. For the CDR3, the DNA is TGTGCCAGCAGCCCCTTTGTTAGCACAGATACGCAGTATTTT. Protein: CASSPFVSTDTQYF.

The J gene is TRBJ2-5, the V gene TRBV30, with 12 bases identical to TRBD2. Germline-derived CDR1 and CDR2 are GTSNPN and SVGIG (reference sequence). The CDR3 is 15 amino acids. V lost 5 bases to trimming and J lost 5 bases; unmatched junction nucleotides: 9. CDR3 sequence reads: CAWSPGLAGRETQYF. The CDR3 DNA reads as TGTGCCTGGTCACCCGGACTAGCGGGACGGGAGACCCAGTACTTC.

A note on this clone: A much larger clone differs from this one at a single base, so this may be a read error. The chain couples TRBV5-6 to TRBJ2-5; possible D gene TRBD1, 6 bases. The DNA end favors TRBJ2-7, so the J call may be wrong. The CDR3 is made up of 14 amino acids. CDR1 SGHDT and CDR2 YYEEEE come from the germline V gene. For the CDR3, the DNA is TGTGCCAGCAGCTTATGGACAGACAGCTACGAGCAGTACTTC. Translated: CASSLWTDSYEQYF.

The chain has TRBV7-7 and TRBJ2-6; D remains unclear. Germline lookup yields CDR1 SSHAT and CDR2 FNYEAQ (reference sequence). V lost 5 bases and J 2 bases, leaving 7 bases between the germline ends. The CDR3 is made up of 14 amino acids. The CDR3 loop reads CASSPETGANVLTF. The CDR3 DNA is TGTGCCAGCAGCCCCGAGACTGGGGCCAACGTCCTGACTTTC.

The CDR3 DNA is TGCGCCAGCAGCCGCTATGACCAGGGGAACACTGAAGCTTTCTTT. It encodes CASSRYDQGNTEAFF. This rearrangement joins TRBV4-1 to TRBJ1-1; maybe TRBD1 (5 bases). V was trimmed by 4 bases and J by 1 base, leaving 13 bases between them. The germline gives CDR1 MGHRA, CDR2 YSYEKL. The CDR3 sequence is 15 residues long.

The CDR3 protein is CASSPGAASYNEQFF. In nucleotides, the CDR3 is TGTGCCAGCTCACCTGGAGCAGCGAGCTACAATGAGCAGTTCTTC. J is TRBJ2-1 and V is TRBV18, with no clear D. Trimming removed 3 bases from V and 3 bases from J, with 12 bases in between. The CDR3 totals 15 residues. Per germline, CDR1 KGHSH and CDR2 LQKENI.

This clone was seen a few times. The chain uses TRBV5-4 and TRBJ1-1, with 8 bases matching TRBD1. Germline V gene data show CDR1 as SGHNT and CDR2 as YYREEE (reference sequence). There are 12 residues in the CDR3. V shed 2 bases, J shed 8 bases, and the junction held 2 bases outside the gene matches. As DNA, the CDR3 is TGTGCCAGCAGCTTCGGACAGGGCGAAGCTTTCTTT. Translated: CASSFGQGEAFF. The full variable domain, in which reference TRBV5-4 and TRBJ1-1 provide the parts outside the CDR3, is ETGVTQSPTHLIKTRGQQVTLRCSSQSGHNTVSWYQQALGQGPQFIFQYYREEENGRGNFPPRFSGLQFPNYSSELNVNALELDDSALYLCASSFGQGEAFFGQGTRLTVV.

The CDR3 coding sequence is TGCGCCAGCAGCCAAGGCAGGGTAAATACAGATACGCAGTATTTT. Translation: CASSQGRVNTDTQYF. This chain connects TRBV4-1 to TRBJ2-3, with a weak D call TRBD1 (5 bases). The length of the CDR3 is 15 residues. Germline CDR1 MGHRA, CDR2 YSYEKL. The V and J ends lost 1 base and 3 bases respectively, with 11 bases between them.

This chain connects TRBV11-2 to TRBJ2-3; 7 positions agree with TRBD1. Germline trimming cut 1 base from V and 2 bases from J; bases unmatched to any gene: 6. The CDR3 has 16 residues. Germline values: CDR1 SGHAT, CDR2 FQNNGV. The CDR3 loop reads CASSLALQGSTDTQYF. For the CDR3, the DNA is TGTGCCAGCAGCTTAGCTTTACAGGGGTCCACAGATACGCAGTATTTT.

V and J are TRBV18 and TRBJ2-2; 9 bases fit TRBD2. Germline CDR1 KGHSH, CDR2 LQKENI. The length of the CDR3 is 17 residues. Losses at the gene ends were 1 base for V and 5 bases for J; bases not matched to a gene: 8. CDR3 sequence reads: CASSPLELAGFTGELFF. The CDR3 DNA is TGTGCCAGCTCACCACTTGAACTAGCGGGTTTTACCGGGGAGCTGTTTTTT.

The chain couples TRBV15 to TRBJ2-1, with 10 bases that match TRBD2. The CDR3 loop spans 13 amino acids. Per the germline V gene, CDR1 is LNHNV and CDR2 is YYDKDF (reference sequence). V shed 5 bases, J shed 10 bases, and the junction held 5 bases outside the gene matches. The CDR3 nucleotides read TGTGCCACCAGCGGCCTACTAGCGGGGGAGCAGTTCTTC. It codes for CATSGLLAGEQFF.

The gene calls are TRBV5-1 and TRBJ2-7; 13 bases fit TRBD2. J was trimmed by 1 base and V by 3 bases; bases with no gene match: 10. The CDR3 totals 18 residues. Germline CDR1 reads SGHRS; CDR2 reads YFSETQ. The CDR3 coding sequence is TGCGCCAGCAGCTCCAGGACTAGCGGGAGCGGGGAATCCTACGAGCAGTACTTC. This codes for CASSSRTSGSGESYEQYF.